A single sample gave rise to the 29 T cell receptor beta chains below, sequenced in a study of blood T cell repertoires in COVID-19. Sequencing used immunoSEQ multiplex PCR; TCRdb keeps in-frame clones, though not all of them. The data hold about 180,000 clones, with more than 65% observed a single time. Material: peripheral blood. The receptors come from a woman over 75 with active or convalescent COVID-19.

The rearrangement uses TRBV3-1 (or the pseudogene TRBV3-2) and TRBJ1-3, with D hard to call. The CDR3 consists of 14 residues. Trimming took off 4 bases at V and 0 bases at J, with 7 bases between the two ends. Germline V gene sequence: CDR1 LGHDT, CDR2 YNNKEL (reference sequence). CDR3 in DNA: TGTGCCAGCAGCCTAGGGAGCTCTGGAAACACCATATATTTT. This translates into CASSLGSSGNTIYF.

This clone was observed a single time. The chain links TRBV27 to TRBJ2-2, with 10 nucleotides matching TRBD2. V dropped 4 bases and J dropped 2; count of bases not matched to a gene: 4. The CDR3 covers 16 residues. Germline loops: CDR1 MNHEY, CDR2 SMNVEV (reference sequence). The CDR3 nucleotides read TGTGCCAGCAGTTACCCTAGCGGGAGTAACACCGGGGAGCTGTTTTTT. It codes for CASSYPSGSNTGELFF.

The CDR3 DNA sequence: TGCGCCAGCAGCTCGGCGGGTGGCTCCTACGAGCAGTACTTC. Residues: CASSSAGGSYEQYF. The chain links TRBV5-1 to TRBJ2-7, with D maybe TRBD2 (5 bases). Germline V gives CDR1 SGHRS, CDR2 YFSETQ. Trimming shortened V by 3 bases and J by 0 bases, and 10 bases separated the two germline ends. The length of the CDR3 is 14 residues.

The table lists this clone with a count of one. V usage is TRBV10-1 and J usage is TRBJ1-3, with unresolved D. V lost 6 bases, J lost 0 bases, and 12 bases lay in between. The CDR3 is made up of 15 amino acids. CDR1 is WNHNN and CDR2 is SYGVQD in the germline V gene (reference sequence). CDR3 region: CASRPQSSSGNTIYF. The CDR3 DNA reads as TGCGCCAGCAGACCACAGTCGAGCTCTGGAAACACCATATATTTT.

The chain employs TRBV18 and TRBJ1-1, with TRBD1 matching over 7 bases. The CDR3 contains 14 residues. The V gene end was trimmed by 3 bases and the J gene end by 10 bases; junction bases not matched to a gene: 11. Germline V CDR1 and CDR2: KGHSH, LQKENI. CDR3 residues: CASSPGQDRRAAFF. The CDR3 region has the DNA TGTGCCAGCTCACCCGGACAGGATCGGAGGGCAGCTTTCTTT. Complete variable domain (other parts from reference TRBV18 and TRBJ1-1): NAGVMQNPRHLVRRRGQEARLRCSPMKGHSHVYWYRQLPEEGLKFMVYLQKENIIDESGMPKERFSAEFPKEGPSILRIQQVVRGDSAAYFCASSPGQDRRAAFFGQGTRLTVV.

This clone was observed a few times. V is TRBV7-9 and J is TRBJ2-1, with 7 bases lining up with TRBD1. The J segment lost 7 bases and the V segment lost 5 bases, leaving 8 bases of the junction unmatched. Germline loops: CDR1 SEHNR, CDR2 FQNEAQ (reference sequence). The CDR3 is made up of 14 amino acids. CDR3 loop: CASSVDRSVNEQFF. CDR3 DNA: TGTGCCAGCAGCGTGGACAGGTCGGTGAATGAGCAGTTCTTC.

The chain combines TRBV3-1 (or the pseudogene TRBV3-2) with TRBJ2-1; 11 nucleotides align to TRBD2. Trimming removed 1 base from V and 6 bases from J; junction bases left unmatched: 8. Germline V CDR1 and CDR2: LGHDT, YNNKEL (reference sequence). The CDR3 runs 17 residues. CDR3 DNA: TGTGCCAGCAGCCAAGTGAGTAGCGGGAGGGTATCCAATGAGCAGTTCTTC. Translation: CASSQVSSGRVSNEQFF.

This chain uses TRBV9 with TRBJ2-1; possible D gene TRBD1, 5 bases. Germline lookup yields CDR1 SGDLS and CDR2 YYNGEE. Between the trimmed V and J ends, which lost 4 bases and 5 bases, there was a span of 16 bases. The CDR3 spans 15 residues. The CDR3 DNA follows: TGTGCCAGCAGCCCGACGCGTAGGGGTGACAATGAGCAGTTCTTC. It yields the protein CASSPTRRGDNEQFF.

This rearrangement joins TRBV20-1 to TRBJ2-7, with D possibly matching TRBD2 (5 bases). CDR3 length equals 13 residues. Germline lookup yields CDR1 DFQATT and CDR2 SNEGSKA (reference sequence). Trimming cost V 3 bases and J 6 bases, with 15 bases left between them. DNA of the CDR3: TGCAGTGCTAGTGTGGGAGCCAACGGCGAGCAGTACTTC. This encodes CSASVGANGEQYF.

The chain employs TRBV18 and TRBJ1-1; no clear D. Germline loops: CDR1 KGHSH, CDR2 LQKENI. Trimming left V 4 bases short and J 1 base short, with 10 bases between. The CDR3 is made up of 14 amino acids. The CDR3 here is CASSRGRANTEAFF. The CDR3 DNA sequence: TGTGCCAGCTCACGCGGCAGAGCGAACACTGAAGCTTTCTTT.

The CDR3 DNA reads as TGTGCCAGCGCTCCGGGACTAGCGGGAGGGGGATTGTATGAGCAGTTCTTC. Translation: CASAPGLAGGGLYEQFF. J is TRBJ2-1 and V is TRBV19; 16 bases agree with TRBD2. J was trimmed by 8 bases and V by 9 bases; bases with no gene match: 13. Germline V gene sequence: CDR1 LNHDA, CDR2 SQIVND (reference sequence). The CDR3 has 17 residues.

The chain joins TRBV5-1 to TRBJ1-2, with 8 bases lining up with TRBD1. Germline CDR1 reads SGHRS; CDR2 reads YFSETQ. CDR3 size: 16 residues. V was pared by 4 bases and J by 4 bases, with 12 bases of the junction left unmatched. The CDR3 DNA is TGCGCCAGCAGCCCTGCGACAGGGGAGGCTCCCTATGGCTACACCTTC. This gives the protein CASSPATGEAPYGYTF.

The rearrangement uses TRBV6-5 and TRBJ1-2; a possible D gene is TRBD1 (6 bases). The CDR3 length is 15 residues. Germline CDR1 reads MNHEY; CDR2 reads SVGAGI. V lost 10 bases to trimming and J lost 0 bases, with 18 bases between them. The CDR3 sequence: CATQGMALANYGYTF. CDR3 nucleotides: TGTGCCACCCAGGGGATGGCTTTAGCTAACTATGGCTACACCTTC.

The CDR3 spells CASSSPFGQDNEQFF. The CDR3 DNA follows: TGTGCCAGCAGCTCCCCCTTCGGACAGGACAATGAGCAGTTCTTC. The V gene is TRBV5-6, the J gene TRBJ2-1; 7 bases map to TRBD1. The CDR3 has 15 amino acids. V lost 3 bases to trimming and J lost 5 bases; unmatched junction nucleotides: 8. Germline V gene sequence: CDR1 SGHDT, CDR2 YYEEEE.

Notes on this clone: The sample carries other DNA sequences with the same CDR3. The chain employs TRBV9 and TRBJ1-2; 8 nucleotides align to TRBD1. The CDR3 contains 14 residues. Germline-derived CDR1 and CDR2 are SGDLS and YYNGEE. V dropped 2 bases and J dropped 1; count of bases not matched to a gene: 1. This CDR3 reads CASSVGQGNYGYTF. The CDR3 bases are TGTGCCAGCAGCGTCGGACAGGGTAACTATGGCTACACCTTC.

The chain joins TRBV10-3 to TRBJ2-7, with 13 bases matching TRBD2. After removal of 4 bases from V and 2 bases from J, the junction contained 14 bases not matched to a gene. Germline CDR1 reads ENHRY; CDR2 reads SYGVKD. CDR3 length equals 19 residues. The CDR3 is CAISVSGTSGTFSTYEQYF. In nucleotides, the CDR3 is TGTGCCATCAGTGTCTCCGGGACTAGCGGGACTTTCAGCACCTACGAGCAGTACTTC.

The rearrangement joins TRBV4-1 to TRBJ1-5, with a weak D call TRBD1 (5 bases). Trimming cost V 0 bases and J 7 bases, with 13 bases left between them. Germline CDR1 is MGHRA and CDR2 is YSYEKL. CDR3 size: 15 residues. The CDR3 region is CASSQDGHQLQPQHF. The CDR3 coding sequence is TGCGCCAGCAGCCAAGATGGACATCAGCTCCAGCCCCAGCATTTT.

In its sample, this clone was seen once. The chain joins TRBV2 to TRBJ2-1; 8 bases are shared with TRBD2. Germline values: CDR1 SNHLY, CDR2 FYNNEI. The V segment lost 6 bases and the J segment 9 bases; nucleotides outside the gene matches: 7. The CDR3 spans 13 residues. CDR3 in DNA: TGTGCCAGCAGACTAGCGGCTAGAGGTGAGCAGTTCTTC. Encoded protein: CASRLAARGEQFF.

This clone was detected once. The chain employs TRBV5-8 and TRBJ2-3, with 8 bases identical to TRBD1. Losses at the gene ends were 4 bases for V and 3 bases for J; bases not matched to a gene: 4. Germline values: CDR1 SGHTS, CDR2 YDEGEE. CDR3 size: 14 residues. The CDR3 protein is CASSPTGATDTQYF. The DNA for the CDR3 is TGTGCCAGCAGCCCGACAGGGGCAACAGATACGCAGTATTTT.

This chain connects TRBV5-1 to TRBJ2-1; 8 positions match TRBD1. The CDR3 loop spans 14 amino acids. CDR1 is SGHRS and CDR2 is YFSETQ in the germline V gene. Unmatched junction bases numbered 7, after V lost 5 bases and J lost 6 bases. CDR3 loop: CASSLMDRANEQFF. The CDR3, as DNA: TGCGCCAGCAGTTTGATGGACAGGGCCAATGAGCAGTTCTTC.

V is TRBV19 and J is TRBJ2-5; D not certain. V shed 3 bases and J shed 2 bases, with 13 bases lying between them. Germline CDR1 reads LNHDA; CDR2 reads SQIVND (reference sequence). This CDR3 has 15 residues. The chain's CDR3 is CASSIIAVRQETQYF. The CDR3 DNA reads TGTGCCAGTAGTATTATCGCGGTCCGTCAAGAGACCCAGTACTTC.

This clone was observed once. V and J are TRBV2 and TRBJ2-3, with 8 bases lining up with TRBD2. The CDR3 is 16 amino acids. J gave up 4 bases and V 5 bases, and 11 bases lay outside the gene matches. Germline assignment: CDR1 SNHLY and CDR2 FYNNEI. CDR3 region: CASSYRAAGDPDTQYF. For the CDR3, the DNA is TGTGCCAGCAGTTATAGGGCAGCGGGAGATCCAGATACGCAGTATTTT.

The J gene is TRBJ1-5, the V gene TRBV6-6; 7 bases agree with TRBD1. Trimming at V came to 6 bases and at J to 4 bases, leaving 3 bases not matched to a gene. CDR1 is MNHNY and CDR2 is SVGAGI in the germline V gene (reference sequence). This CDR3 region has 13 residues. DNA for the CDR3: TGTGCCAGCAGGCTACAGGGGAATCAGCCCCAGCATTTT. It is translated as CASRLQGNQPQHF.

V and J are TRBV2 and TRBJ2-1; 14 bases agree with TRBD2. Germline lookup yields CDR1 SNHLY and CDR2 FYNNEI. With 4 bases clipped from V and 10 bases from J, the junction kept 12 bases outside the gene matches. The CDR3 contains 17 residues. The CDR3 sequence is CASSARWTSGRNREQFF. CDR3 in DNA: TGTGCCAGCAGTGCCCGATGGACTAGCGGGAGGAATAGGGAGCAGTTCTTC.

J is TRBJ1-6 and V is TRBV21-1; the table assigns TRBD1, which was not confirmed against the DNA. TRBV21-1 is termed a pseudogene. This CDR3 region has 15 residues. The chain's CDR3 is CASSIWTGEKSPLHF. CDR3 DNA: TGTGCCAGCAGCATCTGGACAGGTGAAAAATCACCCCTCCACTTT.

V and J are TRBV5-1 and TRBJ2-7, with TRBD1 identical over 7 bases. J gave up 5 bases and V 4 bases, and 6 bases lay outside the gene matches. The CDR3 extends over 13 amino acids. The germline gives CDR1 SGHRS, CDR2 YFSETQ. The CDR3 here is CASSQGQYHEQYF. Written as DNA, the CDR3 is TGCGCCAGCAGCCAGGGACAGTACCACGAGCAGTACTTC.

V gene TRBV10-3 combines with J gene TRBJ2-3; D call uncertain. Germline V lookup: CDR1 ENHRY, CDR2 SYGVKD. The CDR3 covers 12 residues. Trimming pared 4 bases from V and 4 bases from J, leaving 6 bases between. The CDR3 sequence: CAISGQADTQYF. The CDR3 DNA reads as TGTGCCATCAGTGGTCAGGCAGATACGCAGTATTTT.

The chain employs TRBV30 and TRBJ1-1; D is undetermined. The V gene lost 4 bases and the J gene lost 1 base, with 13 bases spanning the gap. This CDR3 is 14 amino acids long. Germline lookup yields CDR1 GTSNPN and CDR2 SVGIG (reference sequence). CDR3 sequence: CAWTPGTENTEAFF. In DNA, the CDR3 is TGTGCCTGGACCCCGGGAACAGAGAACACTGAAGCTTTCTTT.

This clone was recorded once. The CDR3 sequence is CASSQGGGYQPQHF. DNA of the CDR3: TGTGCCAGCAGCCAAGGAGGGGGCTATCAGCCCCAGCATTTT. This chain connects TRBV3-1 (or the pseudogene TRBV3-2) to TRBJ1-5; 7 bases match TRBD1. Germline CDR1 LGHDT, CDR2 YNNKEL (reference sequence). After removal of 1 base from V and 5 bases from J, the junction contained 2 bases not matched to a gene. The CDR3 contains 14 residues.